The rows below give T cell receptor beta chains drawn from one sample of a study of blood T cell repertoires in COVID-19. Using immunoSEQ multiplex PCR, the repertoire was profiled, and TCRdb retains in-frame clones only, with some absent. The sample includes 56,000 or so clones, about 85% of them seen just once. The sequencing input was peripheral blood. The source of these receptors is a woman at least 80 years old with acute or convalescent COVID-19. Each CDR3 is given with its conserved first and last residue. A D gene is named only where the DNA matches it firmly. Expanded clones get a size class; other rows say once, few or many, or leave the size out.

abundance	d_gene	v_gene	j_gene	CDR3aa	CDR3nt
.	TRBD1	TRBV30	TRBJ2-7	CAWSVRQGPKLSYEQYF	TGTGCCTGGAGTGTGCGACAGGGGCCGAAGCTTTCCTACGAGCAGTACTTC
.	.	TRBV30	TRBJ1-1	CAWSWRSMNTEAFF	TGTGCCTGGAGTTGGAGGAGCATGAACACTGAAGCTTTCTTT
.	TRBD1	TRBV7-9	TRBJ2-2	CASSLDRGNTGELFF	TGTGCCAGCAGCTTAGACAGGGGGAACACCGGGGAGCTGTTTTTT
.	TRBD1	TRBV5-1	TRBJ2-7	CASSTGQVPYEQYF	TGCGCCAGCAGCACCGGACAGGTCCCCTACGAGCAGTACTTC
.	.	TRBV2	TRBJ1-1	CASSPFGGSAAFF	TGTGCCAGCAGTCCCTTCGGGGGATCAGCAGCTTTCTTT
.	TRBD1	TRBV7-8	TRBJ2-2	CASSFRDRNTGELFF	TGTGCCAGCAGCTTCCGGGACAGAAACACCGGGGAGCTGTTTTTT
.	TRBD2	TRBV5-1	TRBJ2-5	CASSPGTSGGGVQTQYF	TGCGCCAGCAGCCCCGGGACTAGCGGGGGGGGCGTGCAGACCCAGTACTTC
.	TRBD1	TRBV5-1	TRBJ1-4	CASSPQGTNEKLFF	TGCGCCAGCAGCCCACAGGGGACTAATGAAAAACTGTTTTTT
.	TRBD1	TRBV11-2	TRBJ1-2	CASSSNRGLGYGYTF	TGTGCCAGCAGCTCCAACAGGGGTTTGGGCTATGGCTACACCTTC
few	.	TRBV18	TRBJ1-6	CASSPPARSDSPLHF	TGTGCCAGCTCACCACCGGCCAGGTCCGACTCACCCCTCCACTTT
.	TRBD2	TRBV19	TRBJ2-3	CASSPGLAGSSGDTQYF	TGTGCCAGTAGCCCAGGACTAGCGGGGAGCTCAGGGGATACGCAGTATTTT
.	.	TRBV6-6	TRBJ2-1	CASSQGVSEQFF	TGTGCCAGCAGTCAAGGGGTCAGTGAGCAGTTCTTC